The 9 T cell receptor beta chains listed next were all sequenced from one sample in a study of beta chain features in type 1 diabetes. All of the isolated RNA was reverse transcribed, so expressed TCRB transcripts were sequenced. Measured with immunoSEQ multiplex PCR; TCRdb has only the in-frame clones, and not every one. The data hold some 180,000 clones, with approximately 13% observed a single time. Sequencing was carried out using central memory CD4+ T cells from blood. These receptors all come from a woman aged 18 to 35 in good health.

This clone showed up just a few times. This chain connects TRBV18 to TRBJ1-1; TRBD1 aligns across 9 bases. Looked up from germline, CDR1 is KGHSH and CDR2 is LQKENI. J lost 5 bases, V lost 4 bases, and 14 bases had no gene match. The CDR3 is 17 amino acids. This CDR3 reads CASSRTSSGQGSTEAFF. As DNA, the CDR3 is TGTGCCAGCTCACGCACCAGCTCCGGACAGGGGAGTACTGAAGCTTTCTTT.

The V gene is TRBV5-1, the J gene TRBJ2-3; 7 bases fit TRBD2. Trimming removed 4 bases from V and 0 bases from J; junction bases left unmatched: 17. The CDR3 contains 19 residues. Germline CDR1 and CDR2: SGHRS and YFSETQ. Here the CDR3 DNA reads TGCGCCAGCAGCAGAACTAACCAACTAGCGATCCCTAGCACAGATACGCAGTATTTT. It encodes CASSRTNQLAIPSTDTQYF.

The chain is built from TRBV30 and TRBJ1-5; 7 bases match TRBD1. The CDR3 covers 15 residues. Germline assignment: CDR1 GTSNPN and CDR2 SVGIG (reference sequence). The J segment lost 6 bases and the V segment lost 0 bases, leaving 8 bases of the junction unmatched. This CDR3 is CAWSVKGAQGQPQHF. As DNA, the CDR3 is TGTGCCTGGAGTGTAAAGGGGGCGCAGGGTCAGCCCCAGCATTTT. Looking up the rest from reference TRBV30 and TRBJ1-5 gives the full variable domain: SQTIHQWPATLVQPVGSPLSLECTVEGTSNPNLYWYRQAAGRGLQLLFYSVGIGQISSEVPQNLSASRPQDRQFILSSKKLLLSDSGFYLCAWSVKGAQGQPQHFGDGTRLSIL.

The chain uses TRBV14 and TRBJ2-7; a weak D match, TRBD2 (5 bases). V was clipped by 1 base and J by 4 bases, with 14 bases between them. The CDR3 contains 15 residues. CDR1 and CDR2 (germline): SGHDN, FVKESK. The CDR3 nucleotides read TGTGCCAGCAGCCAAGCAAAAGCAGGACTTTACGAGCAGTACTTC. Protein sequence: CASSQAKAGLYEQYF. The whole variable domain, filled in from reference TRBV14 and TRBJ2-7, reads EAGVTQFPSHSVIEKGQTVTLRCDPISGHDNLYWYRRVMGKEIKFLLHFVKESKQDESGMPNNRFLAERTGGTYSTLKVQPAELEDSGVYFCASSQAKAGLYEQYFGPGTRLTVT.

This clone was detected a few times. CDR3 in amino acids: CASRPAGAYYEQYF. Written as DNA, the CDR3 is TGTGCCAGCCGTCCAGCGGGTGCCTACTACGAGCAGTACTTC. This chain uses TRBV4-2 with TRBJ2-7; possibly TRBD2 for D (6 bases). This CDR3 contains 14 residues. The ends were cut back, 8 bases at V and 3 bases at J, with 17 bases in the middle. Germline V gene data show CDR1 as LGHNA and CDR2 as YNFKEQ.

The rearrangement links TRBV18 to TRBJ1-2, with 7 bases matching TRBD1. The CDR3 runs 13 residues. Germline V gene sequence: CDR1 KGHSH, CDR2 LQKENI. Losses at the gene ends were 6 bases for V and 8 bases for J; bases not matched to a gene: 9. CDR3 in amino acids: CASSPMTGSGYTF. CDR3 nucleotides: TGTGCCAGCTCCCCGATGACAGGGAGCGGCTACACCTTC.

This chain connects TRBV19 to TRBJ2-1, with D hard to call. This CDR3 is 11 amino acids long. CDR1 LNHDA and CDR2 SQIVND come from the germline V gene (reference sequence). Trimming cost V 7 bases and J 3 bases, with 4 bases left between them. CDR3 bases: TGTGCCAGTACATTCTACAATGAGCAGTTCTTC. Protein: CASTFYNEQFF.

In the case of this clone: In the same sample, other DNA sequences code for this CDR3. The chain joins TRBV18 to TRBJ2-5; D remains unclear. Germline V CDR1 and CDR2: KGHSH, LQKENI. This CDR3 spans 11 amino acids. V shed 4 bases and J shed 2 bases, with 2 bases lying between them. The CDR3 sequence is CASSLQETQYF. DNA of the CDR3: TGTGCCAGCTCACTACAAGAGACCCAGTACTTC. Full variable domain (missing parts from reference TRBV18 and TRBJ2-5): NAGVMQNPRHLVRRRGQEARLRCSPMKGHSHVYWYRQLPEEGLKFMVYLQKENIIDESGMPKERFSAEFPKEGPSILRIQQVVRGDSAAYFCASSLQETQYFGPGTRLLVL.

The J gene is TRBJ2-2, the V gene TRBV29-1; 14 bases line up with TRBD2. The CDR3 is made up of 14 amino acids. The V gene's germline CDR1 is SQVTM and CDR2 ANQGSEA. V lost 7 bases to trimming and J lost 14 bases; unmatched junction nucleotides: 12. CDR3 in amino acids: CSGGTSGSGGKLFF. CDR3 DNA sequence: TGCAGCGGCGGGACTAGCGGGAGTGGTGGGAAACTGTTTTTT.